This entry is about one T cell receptor (beta chain). The antigen remains unidentified. This sample was taken from a study of cytomegalovirus exposure and HLA in healthy donors. Germline assignment: CDR1 ENHRY and CDR2 SYGVKD. Unmatched junction bases numbered 8, after V lost 8 bases and J lost 7 bases. CDR3 length: 15 residues. Findings and limits, study-wide: Segments of the TCR beta V type were, in most cases, productive about 87% or about 30% of the time in an earlier analysis.

Primers for the PCR totalled 60 Vbeta and 13 Jbeta. TCRdb's table, derived via immunoSEQ multiplex PCR, lists solely in-frame clones and lacks some. The table has roughly 100,000 clones, 76% seen once; the top ten hold around 8.8%. Sequencing was performed on PBMCs. The genes are TRBV10-3 and TRBJ2-1; 13 bases match TRBD2. The receptor's source is a man in his forties or fifties in good health and CMV-seropositive. The CDR3 here is CAIGGTSGNRNEQFF. The CDR3 DNA follows: TGTGCCATCGGTGGGACTAGCGGGAACAGGAATGAGCAGTTCTTC.